This paragraph reports one T cell receptor beta chain. The sample belongs to a study of blood T cell repertoires in COVID-19. Data came from immunoSEQ multiplex PCR; TCRdb stores just in-frame clones and leaves some out. The table records 200,000 to 250,000 clones, around four fifths of them present only once. Germline V gene lookup returns CDR1 SGHRS and CDR2 YFSETQ. The CDR3 length is 17 residues. The V and J ends lost 1 base and 4 bases respectively, with 17 bases between them. This clonotype was obtained from a woman aged 80 or over with active or convalescent COVID-19. The genes are TRBV5-1 and TRBJ1-4; D is ambiguous. Sequencing input: peripheral blood. The CDR3 coding sequence is TGCGCCAGCAGCTTGCGCCCCTTGACTGAAAATAATGAAAAACTGTTTTTT. Translation: CASSLRPLTENNEKLFF.